One sample yielded the 7 T cell receptor beta chains listed below, sequenced in a study of CD8 T cells in ankylosing spondylitis. Via MiXCR, TCRdb re-called the 5' RACE reads, giving one row per CDR3 protein. The profile shows hundreds of thousands of distinct CDR3 sequences, about a fifth of them singletons. Material: blood, either unsorted or a sorted T cell fraction (not recorded which). The receptors here all came from a female donor with ankylosing spondylitis or in good health (not recorded which).

Only one count was recorded for this clonotype. This chain links TRBV20-1 with TRBJ2-5; possible D gene TRBD1, 7 bases. The CDR3 has 12 residues. From germline, CDR1 is DFQATT and CDR2 SNEGSKA (reference sequence). The ends were cut back, 2 bases at V and 6 bases at J, with 10 bases in the middle. CDR3 sequence reads: CSARQGGQTQYF. The CDR3 DNA reads TGCAGTGCTAGACAGGGGGGACAGACCCAGTACTTC.

The chain couples TRBV9 to TRBJ2-1, with 9 bases that match TRBD2. Germline V gene sequence: CDR1 SGDLS, CDR2 YYNGEE. The CDR3 contains 18 residues. The ends lost 2 bases at V and 4 bases at J; junction bases unmatched: 13. The CDR3 loop is CASSVLGNGTSLYNEQFF. DNA for the CDR3: TGTGCCAGCAGCGTTTTGGGGAACGGGACTAGCCTTTACAATGAGCAGTTCTTC.

This clonotype was seen only a few times. The V and J genes are TRBV5-1 and TRBJ1-1; TRBD1 is a possible D gene (6 bases). This CDR3 contains 13 residues. V shed 6 bases and J shed 5 bases, with 14 bases lying between them. CDR1 and CDR2 from the germline V gene are SGHRS and YFSETQ. CDR3 nucleotides: TGCGCCAGCACCTGGGGGGCTAGGACTGAAGCTTTCTTT. It encodes CASTWGARTEAFF.

This clonotype was recorded at least ten times. V is TRBV12-3 or TRBV12-4 and J is TRBJ2-7, with 12 bases lining up with TRBD2. The CDR3 spans 16 residues. J lost 5 bases, V lost 4 bases, and 9 bases had no gene match. CDR3 bases: TGTGCCAGCAGTTCCCAACTAGCGGGAGGAAATGACGAGCAGTACTTC. This codes for CASSSQLAGGNDEQYF.

The V and J genes are TRBV9 and TRBJ2-2; D gene ambiguous. The germline V gene has CDR1 SGDLS and CDR2 YYNGEE. The V end lost 4 bases, the J end lost 5 bases, and 9 bases lay between the germline ends. This CDR3 has 13 amino acids. The CDR3 DNA sequence: TGTGCCAGCAGCCTGGGCTGGACCGGGGAGCTGTTTTTT. Its protein is CASSLGWTGELFF.

V usage is TRBV27 and J usage is TRBJ1-1, with no clear D. Trimming cost V 6 bases and J 5 bases, with 16 bases left between them. Germline V gives CDR1 MNHEY, CDR2 SMNVEV (reference sequence). The CDR3 extends over 14 amino acids. DNA of the CDR3: TGTGCCAGCAGCTCGGGAGGCGCGAGGACTGAAGCTTTCTTT. This gives the protein CASSSGGARTEAFF.

The V call is TRBV7-3, the J call TRBJ1-1; 7 nucleotides line up with TRBD1. The J segment lost 3 bases and the V segment lost 7 bases, leaving 5 bases of the junction unmatched. The CDR3 loop spans 13 amino acids. Germline V gene sequence: CDR1 SGHTA, CDR2 FQGTGA. CDR3 DNA: TGTGCCAGCACCGACAGGGAGGACACTGAAGCTTTCTTT. It specifies CASTDREDTEAFF.